This TCR beta chain is from a study of neurological immune-mediated disorders. The CDR3 has 15 amino acids. Germline V lookup: CDR1 SGHRS, CDR2 YFSETQ. The J segment lost 9 bases and the V segment lost 4 bases, leaving 8 bases of the junction unmatched. Via MiXCR, TCRdb re-called the 5' RACE reads, giving one row per CDR3 protein. The data contain tens of thousands of distinct CDR3 sequences, about 9.7% of them singletons. This clonotype appeared many times. This TCR came from a man aged 45 to 65 in good health. The J gene is TRBJ1-6, the V gene TRBV5-1; the match to TRBD1 covers 9 bases. The source material was PBMCs. In DNA, the CDR3 is TGCGCCAGCAGCCAAGACAGGGGGATAGGTTCACCCCTCCACTTT. Its translation is CASSQDRGIGSPLHF.